This TCR beta chain derives from a study of beta chain features in type 1 diabetes. Study conclusions and caveats: Type 1 diabetes patients showed a moderate but significant shortening of TCRB CDR3s in all four CD4+ subsets.

This clone came up a few times. Its antigen is undetermined. Germline assignment: CDR1 MNHNS and CDR2 SASEGT. This CDR3 has 15 amino acids. V dropped 2 bases and J dropped 4; count of bases not matched to a gene: 5. The isolated RNA, all of it, was reverse transcribed, so expressed TCRB transcripts were what got sequenced. The study sequenced naive, central memory and regulatory T cell samples to an average of about 4 million reads. TCRdb's copy holds only in-frame clones and misses some; the assay was immunoSEQ multiplex PCR. The sample contains 150,000 or so clones, around 8.6% of which appear only once.

Sequenced: central memory CD4+ T cells from blood. The sequence was collected from a woman under 30 with type 1 diabetes. V gene TRBV6-1 combines with J gene TRBJ2-3, with 8 bases lining up with TRBD2. CDR3: CASSERGRRPDTQYF. The DNA of the CDR3 is TGTGCCAGCAGTGAACGCGGGAGGAGGCCAGATACGCAGTATTTT.